The 20 T cell receptor beta chains in this list originate from one sample, sequenced in a study of cytomegalovirus exposure and HLA in healthy donors. Sequencing was performed with immunoSEQ multiplex PCR; in TCRdb, only in-frame clones are kept and a portion is missing. The data show about 120,000 clones, about 90% seen once. Specimen: PBMCs. Every receptor here comes from a woman between 18 and 29 years old in good health and CMV-seronegative.

As regards this clone: The same CDR3 also results from other DNA sequences found in this sample. The chain couples TRBV5-1 to TRBJ2-7; 11 nucleotides line up with TRBD2. The CDR3 totals 14 residues. Germline V gene lookup returns CDR1 SGHRS and CDR2 YFSETQ. The ends lost 4 bases at V and 4 bases at J; junction bases unmatched: 4. The chain's CDR3 is CASSESSGGYEQYF. The CDR3, as DNA: TGCGCCAGCAGCGAGTCTAGCGGGGGGTACGAGCAGTACTTC.

The J gene is TRBJ1-3, the V gene TRBV19; no clear D gene. Germline V gene data show CDR1 as LNHDA and CDR2 as SQIVND (reference sequence). The V end was cut by 4 bases, the J end by 4 bases, with 11 bases between. This CDR3 contains 14 residues. The CDR3 nucleotides are TGTGCCAGTAGTACTGGGAGTAGAGGAAACACCATATATTTT. It codes for CASSTGSRGNTIYF.

This chain connects TRBV5-5 to TRBJ1-2, with 10 bases identical to TRBD1. Germline V lookup: CDR1 SGHKS, CDR2 YYEKEE (reference sequence). The length of the CDR3 is 17 residues. Germline trimming cut 3 bases from V and 7 bases from J; bases unmatched to any gene: 15. The CDR3, as DNA: TGTGCCAGCAGCTCCGGGACAGGGGCACCCGTGATTGGTGGCTACACCTTC. This sequence encodes CASSSGTGAPVIGGYTF.

V gene TRBV5-4 combines with J gene TRBJ2-7; 7 bases align to TRBD1. The V gene end was trimmed by 4 bases and the J gene end by 0 bases; junction bases not matched to a gene: 4. Germline V gene sequence: CDR1 SGHNT, CDR2 YYREEE (reference sequence). The CDR3 spans 14 residues. CDR3 sequence (DNA): TGTGCCAGCAGCCCGGGACAGCTCTCCTACGAGCAGTACTTC. Protein sequence: CASSPGQLSYEQYF.

V is TRBV19 and J is TRBJ1-5, with TRBD1 as a possible D gene (6 bases). CDR1 LNHDA and CDR2 SQIVND come from the germline V gene (reference sequence). The CDR3 totals 15 residues. V dropped 5 bases and J dropped 4 bases, with 15 bases sitting between them. The CDR3 region has the DNA TGTGCCAGTAGTCCCGGGACATTGGGAAATCAGCCCCAGCATTTT. It yields the protein CASSPGTLGNQPQHF.

The genes are TRBV4-3 and TRBJ1-5, with 8 bases fitting TRBD1. Germline CDR1 LGHNA, CDR2 YSLEER. The length of the CDR3 is 15 residues. The V and J ends lost 0 bases and 4 bases, in that order; junction bases with no gene match: 2. The CDR3 DNA reads as TGCGCCAGCAGCCAAGATAGACAGGGGAATCAGCCCCAGCATTTT. Its translation is CASSQDRQGNQPQHF.

The chain links TRBV18 to TRBJ2-7, with TRBD2 identical over 7 bases. Germline V gene lookup returns CDR1 KGHSH and CDR2 LQKENI. CDR3 length: 14 amino acids. Trimming at V came to 3 bases and at J to 4 bases, leaving 6 bases not matched to a gene. The CDR3: CASSPSTSRYEQYF. The CDR3 nucleotides read TGTGCCAGCTCACCGTCGACTAGCCGGTACGAGCAGTACTTC.

The chain uses TRBV5-1 and TRBJ2-6; 7 positions match TRBD1. V lost 4 bases and J lost 0; bases outside the gene matches: 4. The CDR3 loop spans 16 amino acids. CDR1 and CDR2 (germline): SGHRS, YFSETQ. The CDR3 loop reads CASSVGQTSGANVLTF. The CDR3 DNA reads as TGCGCCAGCAGCGTGGGACAGACCTCTGGGGCCAACGTCCTGACTTTC.

The rearrangement uses TRBV7-6 and TRBJ1-4; D perhaps matches TRBD1 (5 bases). Germline values: CDR1 SGHVS, CDR2 FNYEAQ. Trimming cost V 3 bases and J 5 bases, with 10 bases left between them. CDR3 length: 14 amino acids. CDR3 amino acids: CASSLSQANEKLFF. Written as DNA, the CDR3 is TGTGCCAGCAGCTTGTCACAGGCCAATGAAAAACTGTTTTTT.

This sequence joins TRBV27 and TRBJ2-7; no clear D gene. This CDR3 region has 14 residues. Trimming removed 3 bases from V and 2 bases from J, with 11 bases in between. Germline lookup yields CDR1 MNHEY and CDR2 SMNVEV (reference sequence). The CDR3 here is CASSFSGSAYEQYF. Written as DNA, the CDR3 is TGTGCCAGCAGTTTTTCCGGCAGCGCCTACGAGCAGTACTTC.

The V call is TRBV6-1, the J call TRBJ2-7; possibly TRBD1 for D (6 bases). V lost 5 bases to trimming and J lost 3 bases, with 11 bases between them. The CDR3 runs to 13 residues. Per the germline V gene, CDR1 is MNHNS and CDR2 is SASEGT. The CDR3 nucleotides read TGTGCCAGCAGTATGGGCAGGGGCTACGAGCAGTACTTC. Translating gives CASSMGRGYEQYF.

This chain joins TRBV29-1 and TRBJ1-1; a weak D match, TRBD1 (5 bases). The CDR3 runs 12 residues. Trimming removed 7 bases from V and 1 base from J, with 10 bases in between. Germline V gene sequence: CDR1 SQVTM, CDR2 ANQGSEA. The CDR3 reads CSAGQANTEAFF. In DNA form, the CDR3 reads TGCAGCGCAGGGCAGGCGAACACTGAAGCTTTCTTT.

V gene TRBV14 combines with J gene TRBJ2-2; no firm D call. The CDR3 sequence is 14 residues long. Trimming stripped 5 bases from V and 2 bases from J, with 9 bases between. Germline assignment: CDR1 SGHDN and CDR2 FVKESK. DNA for the CDR3: TGTGCCAGCAGCATACGACATAACACCGGGGAGCTGTTTTTT. Amino acid sequence: CASSIRHNTGELFF. Looking up the rest from reference TRBV14 and TRBJ2-2 gives the full variable domain: EAGVTQFPSHSVIEKGQTVTLRCDPISGHDNLYWYRRVMGKEIKFLLHFVKESKQDESGMPNNRFLAERTGGTYSTLKVQPAELEDSGVYFCASSIRHNTGELFFGEGSRLTVL.

This chain joins TRBV2 and TRBJ2-1; D ambiguous. Germline V gene sequence: CDR1 SNHLY, CDR2 FYNNEI. The CDR3 sequence is 12 residues long. V gave up 5 bases and J gave up 2 bases, with 4 bases separating them. In DNA, the CDR3 is TGTGCCAGCAGTACTCCCTACAATGAGCAGTTCTTC. It translates to CASSTPYNEQFF.

This sequence joins TRBV9 and TRBJ2-3; 9 nucleotides match TRBD2. CDR1 is SGDLS and CDR2 is YYNGEE in the germline V gene. CDR3 length: 17 amino acids. V gave up 3 bases and J gave up 3 bases; unmatched junction bases: 11. CDR3 bases: TGTGCCAGCAGCGATAGCGGGGGCCGGGGCGAGACAGATACGCAGTATTTT. It yields the protein CASSDSGGRGETDTQYF.

The chain recombines TRBV5-4 with TRBJ2-7; 8 positions match TRBD1. The V gene's germline CDR1 is SGHNT and CDR2 YYREEE (reference sequence). The CDR3 covers 14 residues. V lost 3 bases and J lost 3; bases outside the gene matches: 5. CDR3 coding DNA: TGTGCCAGCAGCTCAGGACAGGGTATCTACGAGCAGTACTTC. It translates to CASSSGQGIYEQYF.

The gene calls are TRBV5-1 and TRBJ2-7, with TRBD1 identical over 9 bases. Per the germline V gene, CDR1 is SGHRS and CDR2 is YFSETQ. Trimming removed 2 bases from V and 5 bases from J; junction bases left unmatched: 5. The CDR3 extends over 14 amino acids. The CDR3, as DNA: TGCGCCAGCAGCTTAACAGGGGGCATCAACGAGCAGTACTTC. Its protein product is CASSLTGGINEQYF.

A single count supports this clone. CDR3 loop: CASSQQGSGGGSIYGYTF. The CDR3 DNA reads as TGTGCCAGCAGCCAACAGGGAAGTGGGGGGGGATCGATTTATGGCTACACCTTC. This rearrangement joins TRBV28 to TRBJ1-2; possible D gene TRBD1, 6 bases. This CDR3 is 18 amino acids long. Trimming stripped 6 bases from V and 5 bases from J, with 28 bases between. Germline V gene data show CDR1 as MDHEN and CDR2 as SYDVKM.

This chain uses TRBV7-3 with TRBJ2-5; tentative D call: TRBD1 (5 bases). V was clipped by 2 bases and J by 1 base, with 5 bases between them. CDR1 SGHTA and CDR2 FQGTGA come from the germline V gene. This CDR3 region has 13 residues. The CDR3 protein is CASSLGAQETQYF. In DNA, the CDR3 is TGTGCCAGCAGCTTAGGGGCCCAAGAGACCCAGTACTTC.

The chain links TRBV15 to TRBJ1-4, with D perhaps matching TRBD1 (6 bases). Germline CDR1 is LNHNV and CDR2 is YYDKDF (reference sequence). V gave up 4 bases and J gave up 1 base, with 10 bases separating them. This CDR3 contains 15 residues. The CDR3 sequence: CATSIRRGTNEKLFF. As DNA, the CDR3 is TGTGCCACCAGCATACGCAGGGGAACTAATGAAAAACTGTTTTTT.